This is a list of T cell receptor beta chains from one sample in a study of blood T cell repertoires in COVID-19. Some clones are missing from TCRdb's copy, which holds only in-frame ones; the method was immunoSEQ multiplex PCR. The sample lists roughly 130,000 clones; about four fifths were seen once. Sequenced sample: peripheral blood. All receptors derive from a woman between 45 and 65 years old with acute or convalescent COVID-19. Each CDR3 is given with its conserved first and last residue. The D gene is left open where the match is weak. Clone size, where shown, is once, few, many, or a class for clones that have expanded.

v_call: TRBV27
d_call: NA
j_call: TRBJ1-6
clone_size: NA
cdr3_nt: TGTGCCAGCAGATCACAGGGTGGCTATAATTCACCCCTCCACTTT
cdr3_aa: CASRSQGGYNSPLHF

v_call: TRBV6-5
d_call: NA
j_call: TRBJ2-6
clone_size: NA
cdr3_nt: TGTGCCAGCAGTTACTCCGTGTCTGGGGCCAACGTCCTGACTTTC
cdr3_aa: CASSYSVSGANVLTF

v_call: TRBV29-1
d_call: TRBD1
j_call: TRBJ2-1
clone_size: NA
cdr3_nt: TGCAGCGCTAAGACAGGGGTCGATGAGCAGTTCTTC
cdr3_aa: CSAKTGVDEQFF

v_call: TRBV5-5
d_call: NA
j_call: TRBJ1-4
clone_size: NA
cdr3_nt: TGTGCCAGCAGCTTGGTAGGGGATAATGAAAAACTGTTTTTT
cdr3_aa: CASSLVGDNEKLFF

v_call: TRBV6-1
d_call: NA
j_call: TRBJ2-1
clone_size: NA
cdr3_nt: TGTGCCAGCAGTGACACTTCCTACAATGAGCAGTTCTTC
cdr3_aa: CASSDTSYNEQFF

v_call: TRBV13
d_call: TRBD2
j_call: TRBJ2-1
clone_size: NA
cdr3_nt: TGTGCCAGCAGCTTAGGCCCGGCCGGGGGGTCAGGCTCCTACAATGAGCAGTTCTTC
cdr3_aa: CASSLGPAGGSGSYNEQFF

v_call: TRBV4-1
d_call: TRBD1
j_call: TRBJ1-2
clone_size: NA
cdr3_nt: TGCGCCAGCAGCCACCTCGACAGGGTAGGCTACACCTTC
cdr3_aa: CASSHLDRVGYTF

v_call: TRBV29-1
d_call: NA
j_call: TRBJ2-1
clone_size: NA
cdr3_nt: TGCAGCGTTGGGGCAGGGCTCTACAATGAGCAGTTCTTC
cdr3_aa: CSVGAGLYNEQFF

v_call: TRBV5-6
d_call: TRBD1
j_call: TRBJ1-2
clone_size: NA
cdr3_nt: TGTGCCAGCAGCCTGGGACAGGGGGCATACGGCTACACCTTC
cdr3_aa: CASSLGQGAYGYTF

v_call: TRBV12-3/TRBV12-4
d_call: NA
j_call: TRBJ1-1
clone_size: NA
cdr3_nt: TGTGCCAGCAGTTTAACAGCGAACACTGAAGCTTTCTTT
cdr3_aa: CASSLTANTEAFF

v_call: TRBV30
d_call: NA
j_call: TRBJ1-1
clone_size: NA
cdr3_nt: TGTGCCTGGACCTCCACAGGGTTGCGCACTGAAGCTTTCTTT
cdr3_aa: CAWTSTGLRTEAFF

v_call: TRBV7-3
d_call: NA
j_call: TRBJ1-2
clone_size: NA
cdr3_nt: TGTGCCAGCAGCTTAAATCCCTTAACTAACTATGGCTACACCTTC
cdr3_aa: CASSLNPLTNYGYTF

v_call: TRBV19
d_call: NA
j_call: TRBJ1-2
clone_size: few
cdr3_nt: TGTGCCAGTAGTATCGGGTGGGAGAACTATGGCTACACCTTC
cdr3_aa: CASSIGWENYGYTF